Listed here is a single TCR beta chain. Its antigen is not known. The sample originates from a study of T-cell reconstitution after alpha-beta-depleted transplantation in children. Unique molecular identifiers were incorporated during preparation of the TCRbeta library. TCRdb redid the calling of the PCR reads with MiXCR, one entry per CDR3 protein. The sample has about 980,000 distinct CDR3 sequences, around 30% seen once; the top ten hold over 25%. The V end lost 0 bases, the J end lost 0 bases, and 14 bases lay between the germline ends. CDR3 size: 17 residues. Germline V gives CDR1 DFQATT, CDR2 SNEGSKA (reference sequence). Broader study findings: A year had passed since transplant, and T-cell counts and diversity by then came mostly from newly produced T cells. Surviving recipient T cells and thymic progenitors produced the high day-60 TCRbeta diversity seen in some patients. Roughly two months post-transplant, alpha-beta T cells reportedly originated from several hundred graft clones that had expanded.

The clonotype originates from a boy under three years old who had a stem cell transplant for SCID, so the T cells may come from the graft donor. The starting material was PBMCs, mostly from graft donor cells, obtained 360 days after TCRalphabeta/CD19-depleted stem cell transplant. V gene TRBV20-1 combines with J gene TRBJ2-2, with unresolved D. For the CDR3, the DNA is TGCAGTGCTAGAGAAGATTACGGACGACCGAACACCGGGGAGCTGTTTTTT. It codes for CSAREDYGRPNTGELFF.